This record concerns one T cell receptor (beta chain) sequence. As yet, its antigen is unknown. The same CDR3 is also encoded by other DNA sequences in this sample. The study ran the assay at deep level. Assay: immunoSEQ multiplex PCR; the TCRdb copy retains only in-frame clones and omits some. The sample contains roughly 2,300,000 clones, roughly 90% of which appear only once. The sample originates from a study of shared clonotypes between healthy human individuals. Study-wide results and caveats: Shared across a few donors were 5% to 6% of the naive CD4 clonotypes.

Germline CDR1 reads SEHNR; CDR2 reads FQNEAQ (reference sequence). The CDR3 contains 12 residues. Trimming left V 5 bases short and J 5 bases short, with 9 bases between. The CD4+ fraction was divided into a CD45RA+ naive subset and a CD45RA-negative memory subset. Sample: naive CD4+ T cells from PBMCs. Subset indicated: CD45RA+ positively selected. This chain links TRBV7-9 with TRBJ1-2; a possible D gene is TRBD1 (5 bases). The receptor comes from a man aged 18-30 years in good health. Some clones in this sample may be carry-over from other donors' samples. In DNA form, the CDR3 reads TGTGCCAGCAGCCGGGACGGTTATGGCTACACCTTC. Translating it yields CASSRDGYGYTF.